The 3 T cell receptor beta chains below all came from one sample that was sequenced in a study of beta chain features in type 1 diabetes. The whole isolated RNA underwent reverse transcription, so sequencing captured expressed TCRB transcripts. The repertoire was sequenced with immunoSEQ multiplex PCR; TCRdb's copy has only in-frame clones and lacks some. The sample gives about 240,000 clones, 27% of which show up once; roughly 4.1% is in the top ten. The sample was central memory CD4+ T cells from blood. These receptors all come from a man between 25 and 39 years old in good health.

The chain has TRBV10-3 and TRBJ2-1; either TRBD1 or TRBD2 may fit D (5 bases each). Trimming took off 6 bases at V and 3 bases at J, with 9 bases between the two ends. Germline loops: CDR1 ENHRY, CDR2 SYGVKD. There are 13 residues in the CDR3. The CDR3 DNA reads TGTGCCATCAGCGGGGCCCTCTACAATGAGCAGTTCTTC. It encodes CAISGALYNEQFF.

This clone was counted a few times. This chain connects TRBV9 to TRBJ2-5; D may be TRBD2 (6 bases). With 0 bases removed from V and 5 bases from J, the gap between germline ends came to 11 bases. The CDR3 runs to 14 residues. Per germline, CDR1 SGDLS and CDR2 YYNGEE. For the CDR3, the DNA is TGTGCCAGCAGCGTAGAACTAGCTGCCGAGACCCAGTACTTC. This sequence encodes CASSVELAAETQYF.

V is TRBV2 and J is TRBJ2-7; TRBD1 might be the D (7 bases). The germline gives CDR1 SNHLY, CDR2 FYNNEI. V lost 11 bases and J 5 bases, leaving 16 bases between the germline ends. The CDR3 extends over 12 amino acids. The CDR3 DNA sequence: TGTGCCGCGGGGCAGGGGGGCGACGAGCAGTACTTC. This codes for CAAGQGGDEQYF.